These 24 T cell receptor beta chains were sequenced from one sample in a study of blood T cell repertoires in COVID-19. Method: immunoSEQ multiplex PCR; TCRdb's copy keeps in-frame clones and lacks some. This table has some 74,000 clones, roughly 80% appearing once. The sequencing sample was made of peripheral blood. The receptors originated from a human donor in a cohort sampled during active COVID-19.

The chain links TRBV6-5 to TRBJ2-7, with a tentative D call TRBD1 (5 bases). V was shortened by 7 bases and J by 2 bases, with 12 bases between the two germline ends. Germline V CDR1 and CDR2: MNHEY, SVGAGI. CDR3 length: 13 amino acids. CDR3 protein: CASTPPGPYEQYF. CDR3 in DNA: TGTGCCAGCACCCCTCCAGGGCCCTACGAGCAGTACTTC.

The CDR3 nucleotides are TGTGCCAGCAGCTACAGGGCAGAGACCCAGTACTTC. Protein product: CASSYRAETQYF. The chain combines TRBV14 with TRBJ2-5, with a possible D match to TRBD1 (6 bases). V was cut by 5 bases and J by 4 bases, with 8 bases left in between. CDR1 is SGHDN and CDR2 is FVKESK in the germline V gene. The CDR3 consists of 12 residues.

Comment on this clone: Within the sample, other DNA sequences also encode this same CDR3. The rearrangement links TRBV18 to TRBJ2-5; TRBD1 is a possible D gene (6 bases). Germline assignment: CDR1 KGHSH and CDR2 LQKENI. V was shortened by 2 bases and J by 2 bases, with 6 bases between the two germline ends. The CDR3 is made up of 13 amino acids. CDR3 residues: CASSPGQQETQYF. The DNA for the CDR3 is TGTGCCAGCTCACCAGGACAGCAAGAGACCCAGTACTTC.

The chain couples TRBV12-5 to TRBJ1-5, with TRBD1 identical over 7 bases. Germline trimming cut 4 bases from V and 5 bases from J; bases unmatched to any gene: 5. Germline values: CDR1 LGHNT, CDR2 FRNRAP. The CDR3 totals 14 residues. CDR3 DNA: TGTGCTAGTGGTTCCCGGACAGGTTATCAGCCCCAGCATTTT. This codes for CASGSRTGYQPQHF.

For the CDR3, the DNA is TGCGCCAGCAGCTTGGGCGGGGACAGGGGCGGCTACACCTTC. The encoded protein is CASSLGGDRGGYTF. This chain connects TRBV5-1 to TRBJ1-2; 10 bases fit TRBD1. The germline CDR1 and CDR2 sequences are SGHRS and YFSETQ. This CDR3 region has 14 residues. V was clipped by 0 bases and J by 8 bases; unmatched bases: 4.

The chain links TRBV28 to TRBJ1-5; no definite D call. V was clipped by 6 bases and J by 1 base, with 16 bases between them. This CDR3 contains 16 residues. CDR1 and CDR2 from the germline V gene are MDHEN and SYDVKM. CDR3 in amino acids: CASSAVSSSSNQPQHF. CDR3 nucleotide sequence: TGTGCCAGCAGCGCCGTGAGTTCCTCCAGCAATCAGCCCCAGCATTTT.

The J gene is TRBJ1-2, the V gene TRBV29-1; tentatively, D is TRBD1 (6 bases). V lost 6 bases, J lost 7 bases, and 18 bases lay in between. The germline CDR1 and CDR2 sequences are SQVTM and ANQGSEA. This CDR3 has 13 amino acids. DNA of the CDR3: TGCAGCGTCGCCACCTCAGGGGTAATTGGCTACACCTTC. Its translation is CSVATSGVIGYTF.

This clone was picked up one time. The chain uses TRBV19 and TRBJ1-1, with D perhaps TRBD1 (5 bases). The CDR3 covers 15 residues. Germline V gene data show CDR1 as LNHDA and CDR2 as SQIVND (reference sequence). Trimming took 5 bases from V and 5 from J, leaving 18 bases between them. CDR3 residues: CASSSAGSGRTEAFF. DNA for the CDR3: TGTGCCAGTAGTTCCGCAGGGTCAGGAAGGACTGAAGCTTTCTTT.

This clone has just a few counts. The chain couples TRBV5-1 to TRBJ1-5; 8 bases are shared with TRBD1. Germline-derived CDR1 and CDR2 are SGHRS and YFSETQ. This CDR3 has 16 amino acids. V lost 4 bases and J lost 2; bases outside the gene matches: 8. CDR3 DNA sequence: TGCGCCAGCAGCCCCGGACAGGGTAGTGGCAATCAGCCCCAGCATTTT. It codes for CASSPGQGSGNQPQHF.

This chain joins TRBV24-1 and TRBJ2-2, with TRBD2 matching 10 bases. The CDR3 loop spans 14 amino acids. After removal of 6 bases from V and 6 bases from J, the junction contained 3 bases not matched to a gene. The V gene's germline CDR1 is KGHDR and CDR2 SFDVKD. As DNA, the CDR3 is TGTGCCACCAGTCGTCTAGCGGGAGCCGGGGAGCTGTTTTTT. It yields the protein CATSRLAGAGELFF.

In its sample, this clone was seen once. V gene TRBV19 combines with J gene TRBJ2-5; no definite D call. V was shortened by 5 bases and J by 4 bases, with 14 bases between the two germline ends. Germline V lookup: CDR1 LNHDA, CDR2 SQIVND (reference sequence). The CDR3 runs 14 residues. The CDR3 reads CASSAYSVGETQYF. The CDR3 DNA follows: TGTGCCAGTAGTGCGTACAGTGTCGGAGAGACCCAGTACTTC.

J is TRBJ2-1 and V is TRBV3-1 (or the pseudogene TRBV3-2), with D hard to call. CDR1 is LGHDT and CDR2 is YNNKEL in the germline V gene (reference sequence). The CDR3 extends over 13 amino acids. V lost 8 bases and J lost 1, with 9 bases in between. The CDR3: CASSSESYNEQFF. In DNA, the CDR3 is TGTGCCAGCTCCTCGGAGTCCTACAATGAGCAGTTCTTC.

The chain employs TRBV6-4 and TRBJ2-3; 7 nucleotides align to TRBD2. Germline V gene lookup returns CDR1 MRHNA and CDR2 SNTAGT. This CDR3 region has 14 residues. V lost 8 bases, J lost 4 bases, and 9 bases stayed unmatched. The CDR3 DNA sequence: TGTGCCAGCGCGGAGGGAGGGAGCGCAGATACGCAGTATTTT. The encoded protein is CASAEGGSADTQYF.

The chain carries TRBV5-1 and TRBJ2-1, with no clear D. Per the germline V gene, CDR1 is SGHRS and CDR2 is YFSETQ. The CDR3 spans 15 residues. V shed 0 bases and J shed 0 bases, with 7 bases lying between them. CDR3 DNA sequence: TGCGCCAGCAGCTTGGACAGACCCTCCTACAATGAGCAGTTCTTC. Translation gives CASSLDRPSYNEQFF.

The chain is built from TRBV7-9 and TRBJ2-5; the D gene is possibly TRBD1 (6 bases). Deletions cut 4 bases from V and 1 base from J, with 13 bases between. Germline CDR1 is SEHNR and CDR2 is FQNEAQ (reference sequence). This CDR3 is built from 15 residues. In DNA, the CDR3 is TGTGCCAGCAGCTCCACCTGGGACACCCAAGAGACCCAGTACTTC. It yields the protein CASSSTWDTQETQYF.

Here the CDR3 DNA reads TGTGCCAGCAGTTATATAGGCCGACAGGGGTCCACCTACAATGAGCAGTTCTTC. It codes for CASSYIGRQGSTYNEQFF. The chain has TRBV6-2 or TRBV6-3 and TRBJ2-1; TRBD1 matches 8 bases. V shed 3 bases, J shed 2 bases, and the junction held 12 bases outside the gene matches. Germline V gene data show CDR1 as MNHEY and CDR2 as SVGEGT. CDR3 length equals 18 residues.

The rearrangement joins TRBV7-9 to TRBJ2-2; D gene uncertain. Germline CDR1 SEHNR, CDR2 FQNEAQ (reference sequence). This CDR3 has 14 residues. Trimming left V 1 base short and J 6 bases short, with 9 bases between. In nucleotides, the CDR3 is TGTGCCAGCAGCTTAGACGGTTTTGCCGGGGAGCTGTTTTTT. It is translated as CASSLDGFAGELFF.

The CDR3: CASGLGAGGPGRDTQYF. The DNA for the CDR3 is TGTGCTAGTGGTTTGGGAGCGGGGGGGCCAGGCAGAGATACGCAGTATTTT. V gene TRBV12-5 combines with J gene TRBJ2-3; TRBD2 matches at 10 bases. J lost 5 bases, V lost 1 base, and 9 bases had no gene match. The CDR3 sequence is 17 residues long. CDR1 and CDR2 from the germline V gene are LGHNT and FRNRAP. Supplemented by reference TRBV12-5 and TRBJ2-3, the full variable domain reads DARVTQTPRHKVTEMGQEVTMRCQPILGHNTVFWYRQTMMQGLELLAYFRNRAPLDDSGMPKDRFSAEMPDATLATLKIQPSEPRDSAVYFCASGLGAGGPGRDTQYFGPGTRLTVL.

Only a few counts were recorded for this clone. The V call is TRBV7-2, the J call TRBJ1-2, with D unclear. The V gene lost 4 bases and the J gene lost 2 bases, with 14 bases spanning the gap. The germline gives CDR1 SGHTA, CDR2 FQGNSA. This CDR3 has 15 amino acids. The CDR3 nucleotides read TGTGCCAGCAGCTCGGACCGGACTAACAACTATGGCTACACCTTC. It translates to CASSSDRTNNYGYTF.

This sequence joins TRBV4-3 and TRBJ2-3, with TRBD2 identical over 8 bases. The V segment lost 4 bases and the J segment 4 bases; nucleotides outside the gene matches: 4. Germline CDR1 and CDR2: LGHNA and YSLEER. This CDR3 has 14 amino acids. In nucleotides, the CDR3 is TGCGCCAGCAGCCGGGGGACTAGTTCAGATACGCAGTATTTT. Encoded protein: CASSRGTSSDTQYF.

The J gene is TRBJ1-1, the V gene TRBV9, with 9 bases aligning to TRBD1. The CDR3 is made up of 15 amino acids. CDR1 SGDLS and CDR2 YYNGEE come from the germline V gene. With V trimmed by 5 bases and J by 1 base, 6 bases remained unmatched. The CDR3 reads CASRRTGATNTEAFF. DNA of the CDR3: TGTGCCAGCAGGAGGACAGGGGCTACGAACACTGAAGCTTTCTTT.

The genes are TRBV3-1 (or the pseudogene TRBV3-2) and TRBJ1-4; 8 bases align to TRBD1. This CDR3 comprises 14 residues. Per germline, CDR1 LGHDT and CDR2 YNNKEL (reference sequence). Trimming took 3 bases from V and 5 from J; bases not matched to a gene: 2. The CDR3 DNA is TGTGCCAGCAGCCAGAGACAGGGGAATGAAAAACTGTTTTTT. Amino acid sequence: CASSQRQGNEKLFF.

This clone was seen a few times. The rearrangement uses TRBV7-3 and TRBJ2-7; D is ambiguous. CDR3 length equals 15 residues. V gave up 4 bases and J gave up 5 bases, with 18 bases separating them. Germline V gene sequence: CDR1 SGHTA, CDR2 FQGTGA. The DNA for the CDR3 is TGTGCCAGCAGCTCTGCGGAATTCGCCGGAAACGAGCAGTACTTC. Its protein product is CASSSAEFAGNEQYF.

This chain uses TRBV4-1 with TRBJ2-5; D perhaps matches TRBD1 (5 bases). V lost 4 bases and J lost 14, with 17 bases in between. CDR3 length: 12 amino acids. Germline V lookup: CDR1 MGHRA, CDR2 YSYEKL. Here the CDR3 DNA reads TGCGCCAGCAGCCGGCAATCAGGACACCTCTACTTC. It is translated as CASSRQSGHLYF.